The rows below give T cell receptor beta chains drawn from one sample of a study of monozygotic twins with cystic fibrosis. TCRdb's copy holds only in-frame clones and misses some; the assay was immunoSEQ multiplex PCR. The table includes 12,000 to 15,000 clones, around 84% detected once. The sample consisted of blood. These receptors were collected from a boy aged 10-17 years with cystic fibrosis. Each CDR3 is given with its conserved first and last residue. A D gene is named only where the DNA matches it firmly.

D gene	CDR3 length	J gene	V gene	CDR3 protein
NA	15	TRBJ1-2	TRBV2	CASSERPDRLYGYTF
NA	15	TRBJ1-2	TRBV18	CASSPLTRDPYGYTF
NA	15	TRBJ2-1	TRBV2	CASSVDRGAYNEQFF
NA	16	TRBJ2-5	TRBV7-6	CASSPRTAGTQETQYF
NA	14	TRBJ2-5	TRBV5-1	CASSLTGAGETQYF
NA	13	TRBJ1-2	TRBV27	CASSLSVNYGYTF
NA	17	TRBJ1-6	TRBV12-5	CASGSGLQSSYNSPLHF
NA	17	TRBJ1-3	TRBV5-1	CASSFTPMRSSGNTIYF
NA	15	TRBJ1-3	TRBV4-1	CASSQDRGSGNTIYF
NA	12	TRBJ1-3	TRBV11-2	CANTLEGNTIYF
NA	14	TRBJ1-5	TRBV2	CASSVGRSNQPQHF
NA	12	TRBJ2-7	TRBV7-8	CASSRSSYEQYF
TRBD2	17	TRBJ2-7	TRBV4-1	CASSSNPRLAGDYEQYF
NA	17	TRBJ2-5	TRBV21-1	CASTAPPAGPYQETQYF
NA	13	TRBJ1-6	TRBV19	CASSATDNSPLHF
TRBD2	16	TRBJ2-1	TRBV10-1	CASSELTSHSYNEQFF
TRBD2	15	TRBJ2-3	TRBV15	CATSPRGGTPDTQYF
NA	12	TRBJ2-5	TRBV2	CASSAFEETQYF
NA	15	TRBJ2-1	TRBV14	CASSAWKESYNEQFF
NA	13	TRBJ2-5	TRBV11-2	CASRTFLGETQYF
NA	14	TRBJ2-4	TRBV2	CASSEMAGPNTEHF
TRBD1	13	TRBJ1-2	TRBV5-1	CASSQTGSNGYTF
NA	14	TRBJ2-5	TRBV23-1	CASSRGTLGETQYF
NA	14	TRBJ2-7	TRBV2	CASSEGDFNNEQYF
NA	12	TRBJ2-6	TRBV2	CASSAGANVLTF
NA	12	TRBJ1-2	TRBV6-1	CASSGQNYGYTF
TRBD1	14	TRBJ2-1	TRBV13	CASSSRGDRDEQFF
NA	14	TRBJ2-2	TRBV6-5	CASSYSADTGELFF
TRBD1	18	TRBJ1-2	TRBV19	CASSIRGSGQGRSGGYTF
TRBD2	15	TRBJ2-1	TRBV18	CASSPVSGRSNEQFF
NA	14	TRBJ2-7	TRBV5-1	CASSLTGPTYEQYF
NA	12	TRBJ2-7	TRBV6-1	CASGTQLYEQYF
NA	15	TRBJ2-1	TRBV5-1	CASSLLAETYNEQFF
NA	13	TRBJ1-1	TRBV29-1	CSVEGTYQVGAFF
NA	16	TRBJ2-1	TRBV5-1	CASSLDPGSSYNEQFF
NA	15	TRBJ1-5	TRBV5-8	CASSLEGGAPQPQHF
TRBD2	16	TRBJ2-1	TRBV11-2	CASSLRAGKSYNEQFF
NA	13	TRBJ1-5	TRBV11-1	CASSLESGQPQHF
NA	14	TRBJ1-1	TRBV7-2	CASSILVGITEAFF
NA	16	TRBJ1-3	TRBV29-1	CSVVLPFISSGNTIYF
NA	14	TRBJ2-5	TRBV29-1	CSVEDPAAQETQYF
TRBD2	17	TRBJ2-1	TRBV4-1	CASSQDRIAGGRDEQFF
TRBD2	14	TRBJ2-1	TRBV27	CASSLAGGTNEQFF
NA	16	TRBJ2-2	TRBV4-1	CASSHYTGTNTGELFF
NA	17	TRBJ1-5	TRBV21-1	CASSNHRGRESNQPQHF
NA	13	TRBJ1-1	TRBV6-5	CASSRQKNTEAFF
NA	14	TRBJ1-2	TRBV2	CASSVDRNYYGYTF
NA	14	TRBJ1-5	TRBV19	CASSIFNSNQPQHF
TRBD1	10	TRBJ1-5	TRBV20-1	CSAKGASAHF
NA	16	TRBJ2-2	TRBV10-3	CAITPGTPQNTGELFF
NA	15	TRBJ1-1	TRBV12-5	CASGPLGLANTEAFF
NA	16	TRBJ1-3	TRBV5-1	CASSLVSGAPGNTIYF
NA	13	TRBJ2-1	TRBV21-1	CASSKSRANEQFF
TRBD2	15	TRBJ2-1	TRBV28	CASSSPLAGGGEQFF
NA	14	TRBJ1-1	TRBV29-1	CSVERTATNTEAFF
NA	16	TRBJ2-5	TRBV11-2	CASSAARVGVRETQYF
NA	14	TRBJ1-1	TRBV5-1	CASSPQGPNTEAFF